This TCR beta chain originates from a study of blood T cell repertoires in COVID-19. Study details: Sites across the United States, Italy and Spain contributed samples from acute and convalescent COVID-19. Sources were T cells, B-cell-depleted T cells, or PBMCs; the material itself was cDNA or gDNA.

In the original processing: Estimates of nucleated cell counts were drawn from the amplification of reference gene primers. Some clones are missing from TCRdb's copy, which holds only in-frame ones; the method was immunoSEQ multiplex PCR. V and J calls plus clone size are reproduced from that table; the DNA served to infer D and trimming. The sample carries about 74,000 clones, about 88% recorded once. Germline assignment: CDR1 LGHDT and CDR2 YNNKEL (reference sequence). Trimming took off 4 bases at V and 2 bases at J, with 11 bases between the two ends. The CDR3 loop spans 14 amino acids. This receptor was obtained from a man in his 70s with active or convalescent COVID-19. The sample was peripheral blood. The genes are TRBV3-1 (or the pseudogene TRBV3-2) and TRBJ1-2; D not resolved. The CDR3 spells CASSLLAGNYGYTF. The CDR3 DNA follows: TGTGCCAGCAGCCTACTGGCAGGAAACTATGGCTACACCTTC.